The next 2 T cell receptor beta chains were all read from a single sample in a study of T cell responses to AZD1222 COVID-19 vaccine. Here immunoSEQ multiplex PCR was the method, and the copy in TCRdb shows in-frame clones only, minus some. The sample shows 100,000 to 150,000 clones, about nine tenths of them seen only once. The source was peripheral blood, collected on day 0 of AZD1222 vaccination. All receptors derive from an adult in good health.

This chain joins TRBV6-5 and TRBJ2-7; 9 bases line up with TRBD1. Germline CDR1 and CDR2: MNHEY and SVGAGI. J gave up 0 bases and V 5 bases, and 2 bases lay outside the gene matches. The CDR3 totals 14 residues. The CDR3 sequence: CASSLGQGSYEQYF. The DNA of the CDR3 is TGTGCCAGCAGTCTGGGACAGGGCTCCTACGAGCAGTACTTC.

The chain joins TRBV19 to TRBJ2-2; D might be TRBD1 (6 bases). Trimming shortened V by 3 bases and J by 2 bases, and 7 bases separated the two germline ends. The CDR3 has 14 residues. From germline, CDR1 is LNHDA and CDR2 SQIVND (reference sequence). The CDR3 here is CASSMDSNTGELFF. CDR3 bases: TGTGCCAGTAGTATGGACAGCAACACCGGGGAGCTGTTTTTT.